This entry describes one TCR beta chain. Its specificity is unknown. The data originate from a study of cytomegalovirus exposure and HLA in healthy donors. Across the whole study: The roughly 110 validation repertoires used the same platform as the 550 to 800 first-cohort repertoires (as reported by a later analysis). Study outcomes and limitations: Reported performance of the classifier showed diagnosis of cytomegalovirus status with high specificity and sensitivity.

This table comes from immunoSEQ multiplex PCR, and its TCRdb copy is limited to in-frame clones, with some not included. The sample carries tens of thousands of clones, about 92% recorded once. With 1 base clipped from V and 3 bases from J, the junction kept 9 bases outside the gene matches. The CDR3 runs to 17 residues. CDR1 is LNHNV, CDR2 YYDKDF, per germline (reference sequence). The V call is TRBV15, the J call TRBJ2-1; 7 positions agree with TRBD1. The source material was PBMCs. The clonotype originates from a woman younger than 30 in good health and CMV-seronegative. The CDR3 DNA follows: TGTGCCACCAGCAGAGGTCGATCCGGGACAGTCTACAATGAGCAGTTCTTC. Protein: CATSRGRSGTVYNEQFF.